The 10 T cell receptor beta chains given below trace back to one sample, sequenced in a study of blood T cell repertoires in COVID-19. Data came from immunoSEQ multiplex PCR; TCRdb stores just in-frame clones and leaves some out. Of about 170,000 clones in the sample, approximately 86% were seen once. Material: peripheral blood. The receptors were sampled from a man aged 70 or older with acute or convalescent COVID-19.

CDR3 amino acids: CATGTESNTGELFF. For the CDR3, the DNA is TGTGCCACCGGGACAGAGTCTAACACCGGGGAGCTGTTTTTT. The chain carries TRBV24-1 and TRBJ2-2; 7 positions agree with TRBD1. The V gene end was trimmed by 9 bases and the J gene end by 2 bases; junction bases not matched to a gene: 5. The CDR3 consists of 14 residues. CDR1 is KGHDR and CDR2 is SFDVKD in the germline V gene.

V gene TRBV28 combines with J gene TRBJ1-2; 7 bases are a match to TRBD1. Unmatched junction bases numbered 9, after V lost 6 bases and J lost 8 bases. Germline V gene lookup returns CDR1 MDHEN and CDR2 SYDVKM. The CDR3 sequence is 13 residues long. The CDR3 here is CASSRWDSRGYTF. The CDR3 region has the DNA TGTGCCAGCAGCCGGTGGGACAGCAGGGGCTACACCTTC.

J is TRBJ1-1 and V is TRBV6-5, with TRBD1 matching 8 bases. The CDR3 totals 14 residues. Germline-derived CDR1 and CDR2 are MNHEY and SVGAGI. V lost 2 bases and J lost 4; bases outside the gene matches: 3. The CDR3 loop is CASSYGTGTTEAFF. DNA of the CDR3: TGTGCCAGCAGTTACGGGACAGGAACCACTGAAGCTTTCTTT.

The chain has TRBV11-2 and TRBJ1-2; maybe TRBD1 (5 bases). V gave up 2 bases and J gave up 4 bases, with 14 bases separating them. The CDR3 is 15 residues long. Germline V gene lookup returns CDR1 SGHAT and CDR2 FQNNGV. The CDR3 region has the DNA TGTGCCAGCAGCTTATCCCTAGACAGCTCCTATGGCTACACCTTC. Translation gives CASSLSLDSSYGYTF.

V and J are TRBV5-5 and TRBJ2-5; the match to TRBD1 covers 9 bases. The CDR3 contains 14 residues. V shed 4 bases, J shed 5 bases, and the junction held 6 bases outside the gene matches. Germline loops: CDR1 SGHKS, CDR2 YYEKEE (reference sequence). The CDR3: CASSRLGTGETQYF. The CDR3 region has the DNA TGTGCCAGCAGCCGACTAGGGACAGGGGAGACCCAGTACTTC.

The V call is TRBV5-5, the J call TRBJ2-5, with 8 bases lining up with TRBD1. This CDR3 comprises 14 residues. The germline CDR1 and CDR2 sequences are SGHKS and YYEKEE (reference sequence). The trim removed 0 bases at V and 7 bases at J, leaving 5 bases unmatched. CDR3 nucleotides: TGTGCCAGCAGCTTGGGAGGACAGGGCGGGACCCAGTACTTC. Amino acid sequence: CASSLGGQGGTQYF.

The CDR3 DNA is TGTGCCACCAGTGACCCGGGACAGGGAAACACCGGGGAGCTGTTTTTT. Protein sequence: CATSDPGQGNTGELFF. The V call is TRBV24-1, the J call TRBJ2-2; 9 bases are a match to TRBD1. The V gene end was trimmed by 4 bases and the J gene end by 2 bases; junction bases not matched to a gene: 4. This CDR3 is 16 amino acids long. In germline, CDR1 is KGHDR, CDR2 SFDVKD.

V usage is TRBV5-1 and J usage is TRBJ2-5; 8 bases fit TRBD2. The CDR3 runs 15 residues. With V trimmed by 0 bases and J by 2 bases, 3 bases remained unmatched. Germline-derived CDR1 and CDR2 are SGHRS and YFSETQ. This chain's CDR3 is CASSLAGGSQETQYF. CDR3 DNA sequence: TGCGCCAGCAGCTTGGCGGGGGGGTCACAAGAGACCCAGTACTTC.

The DNA of the CDR3 is TGTGCCAGCAGTGATAACTTTAACAGGGCCGGGCGAGAGACCCAGTACTTC. This encodes CASSDNFNRAGRETQYF. The rearrangement uses TRBV25-1 and TRBJ2-5; possible D gene TRBD1, 6 bases. The CDR3 contains 17 residues. V was cut by 3 bases and J by 4 bases, with 21 bases left in between. Germline V gives CDR1 MGHDK, CDR2 SYGVNS.

This clone has a handful of counts. The gene calls are TRBV7-9 and TRBJ2-7; D is ambiguous. V lost 1 base, J lost 0 bases, and 7 bases lay in between. Per germline, CDR1 SEHNR and CDR2 FQNEAQ (reference sequence). This CDR3 region has 14 residues. The CDR3 DNA is TGTGCCAGCAGCTTAGGGGCAGCCTCCTACGAGCAGTACTTC. This sequence encodes CASSLGAASYEQYF.